Described below is a single T cell receptor beta chain sequence and its context. Its antigen is as yet unknown. Other nucleotide sequences in the sample specify the same CDR3. These data belong to a study of Ad26.COV2.S vaccination and SARS-CoV-2 variants. General study results and limits: Placebo recipients had lower spike-specific TCR breadth than vaccine recipients. Comparable non-spike TCR breadth was observed in vaccine and placebo recipients. The authors reported substantial breadth in spike-specific CD8+ and CD4+ T cell responses after vaccination. Possible underestimation of total T cell responses by the TCR breadth and depth analyses was noted.

CDR1 and CDR2 (germline): SGHAT, FQNNGV. V dropped 6 bases and J dropped 10; count of bases not matched to a gene: 5. This CDR3 has 12 amino acids. Clones were read by immunoSEQ multiplex PCR, and TCRdb kept only the in-frame ones, dropping some. The data contain about 350,000 clones, under 95% of them seen just once; the ten biggest clones take up roughly 3.9%. The sequencing used peripheral blood, collected after recovery from COVID-19. The chain recombines TRBV11-2 with TRBJ2-1; 8 bases are shared with TRBD2. The sequence was collected from a human donor who had recovered from COVID-19. CDR3 amino acids: CASSLGGGEQFF. The CDR3 region has the DNA TGTGCCAGCAGTTTGGGCGGGGGGGAGCAGTTCTTC.